The present T cell receptor (beta chain) was sequenced within a study of T cells expressing NK-cell markers. Study results and limitations: NKG2C+ dominant clonotypes from 6 or 7 donors made up about 1.0-7.5% of CD8+ T cells.

Comments on this clonotype: Its specificity is not known.

TCR beta libraries carry UMIs added by 5'RACE template switching. TCRdb reprocessed the 5' RACE reads, keeping one entry per CDR3 protein, no DNA. The sample holds approximately 170,000 distinct CDR3 sequences. CDR3 length equals 16 residues. Germline CDR1 reads SEHNR; CDR2 reads FQNEAQ (reference sequence). This chain connects TRBV7-9 to TRBJ2-1; TCRdb names TRBD2, which stays unverified in the absence of DNA. This receptor was obtained from a man aged 18-69 years in good health. The sample comprised blood T cells: a sorted CD56 or NKG2C T cell subset, CD4+ or CD8+ T cells, or bulk PBMC T cells (not recorded which). The CDR3 region is CASSLTRGAHRDEQFF.